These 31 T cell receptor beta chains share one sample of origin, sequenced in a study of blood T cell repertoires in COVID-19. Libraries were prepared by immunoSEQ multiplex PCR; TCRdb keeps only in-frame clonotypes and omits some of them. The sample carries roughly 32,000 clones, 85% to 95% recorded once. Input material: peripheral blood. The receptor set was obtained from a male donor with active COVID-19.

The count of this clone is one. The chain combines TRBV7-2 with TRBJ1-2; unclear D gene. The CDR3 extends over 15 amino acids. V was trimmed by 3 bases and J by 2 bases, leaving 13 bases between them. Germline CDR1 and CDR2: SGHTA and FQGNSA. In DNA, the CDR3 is TGTGCCAGCAGCTTTGGAGGACGGCGCAACTATGGCTACACCTTC. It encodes CASSFGGRRNYGYTF. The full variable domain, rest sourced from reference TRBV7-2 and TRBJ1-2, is GAGVSQSPSNKVTEKGKDVELRCDPISGHTALYWYRQSLGQGLEFLIYFQGNSAPDKSGLPSDRFSAERTGGSVSTLTIQRTQQEDSAVYLCASSFGGRRNYGYTFGSGTRLTVV.

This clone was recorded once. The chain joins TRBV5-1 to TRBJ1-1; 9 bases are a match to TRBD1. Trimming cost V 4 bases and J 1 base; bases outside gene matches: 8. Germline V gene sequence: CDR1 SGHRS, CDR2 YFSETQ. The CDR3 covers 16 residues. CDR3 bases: TGCGCCAGCAGCCAGCCGCCGGGACAGGGGAACACTGAAGCTTTCTTT. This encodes CASSQPPGQGNTEAFF.

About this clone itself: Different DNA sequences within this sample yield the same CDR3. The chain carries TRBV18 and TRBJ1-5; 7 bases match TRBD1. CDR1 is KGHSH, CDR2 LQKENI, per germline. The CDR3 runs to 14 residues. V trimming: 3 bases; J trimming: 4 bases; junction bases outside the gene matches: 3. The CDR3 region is CASSPRQGNQPQHF. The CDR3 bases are TGTGCCAGCTCACCGAGACAGGGAAATCAGCCCCAGCATTTT.

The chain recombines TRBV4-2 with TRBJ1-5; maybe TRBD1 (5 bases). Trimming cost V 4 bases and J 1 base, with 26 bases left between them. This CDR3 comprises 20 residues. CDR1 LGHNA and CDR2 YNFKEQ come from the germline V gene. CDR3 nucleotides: TGTGCCAGCAGCCCCGCAAGTATGGGGGACTTTTTTCGGAGCAATCAGCCCCAGCATTTT. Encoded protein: CASSPASMGDFFRSNQPQHF.

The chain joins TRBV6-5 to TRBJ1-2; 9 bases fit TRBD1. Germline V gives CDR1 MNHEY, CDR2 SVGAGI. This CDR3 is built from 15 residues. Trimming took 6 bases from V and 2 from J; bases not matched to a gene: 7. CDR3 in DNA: TGTGCCAGCAGGGGGACAGGGCAAAAAAACTATGGCTACACCTTC. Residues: CASRGTGQKNYGYTF.

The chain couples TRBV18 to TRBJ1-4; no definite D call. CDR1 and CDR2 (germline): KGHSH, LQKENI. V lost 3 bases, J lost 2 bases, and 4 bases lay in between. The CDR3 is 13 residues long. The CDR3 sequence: CASSPSTNEKLFF. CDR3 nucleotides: TGTGCCAGCTCACCTTCTACTAATGAAAAACTGTTTTTT. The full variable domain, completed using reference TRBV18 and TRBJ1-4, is NAGVMQNPRHLVRRRGQEARLRCSPMKGHSHVYWYRQLPEEGLKFMVYLQKENIIDESGMPKERFSAEFPKEGPSILRIQQVVRGDSAAYFCASSPSTNEKLFFGSGTQLSVL.

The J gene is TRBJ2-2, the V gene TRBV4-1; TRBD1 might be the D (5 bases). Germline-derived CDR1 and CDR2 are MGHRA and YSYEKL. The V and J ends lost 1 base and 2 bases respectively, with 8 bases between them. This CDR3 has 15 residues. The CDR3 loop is CASSQGQLNTGELFF. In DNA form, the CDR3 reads TGCGCCAGCAGCCAAGGACAGCTAAACACCGGGGAGCTGTTTTTT.

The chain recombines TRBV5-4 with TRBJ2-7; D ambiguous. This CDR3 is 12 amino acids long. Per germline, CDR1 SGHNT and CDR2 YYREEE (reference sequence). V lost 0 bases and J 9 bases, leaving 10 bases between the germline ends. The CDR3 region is CASSLDSFAQYF. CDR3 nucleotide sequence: TGTGCCAGCAGCTTGGACAGTTTCGCGCAGTACTTC.

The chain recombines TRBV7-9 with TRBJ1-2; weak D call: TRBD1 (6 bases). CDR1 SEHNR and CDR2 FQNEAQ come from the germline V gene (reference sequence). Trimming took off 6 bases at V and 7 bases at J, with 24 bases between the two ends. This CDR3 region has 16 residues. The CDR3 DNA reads TGTGCCAGCAGATCATCAGTCGGGGGGCCCCTTTTTGGCTACACCTTC. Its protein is CASRSSVGGPLFGYTF.

CDR3 region: CASKRVAEAFF. The CDR3 region has the DNA TGTGCCAGCAAGCGGGTCGCTGAAGCTTTCTTT. The V call is TRBV6-5, the J call TRBJ1-1; D unclear. V was cut by 7 bases and J by 6 bases, with 9 bases left in between. CDR1 MNHEY and CDR2 SVGAGI come from the germline V gene. This CDR3 has 11 residues.

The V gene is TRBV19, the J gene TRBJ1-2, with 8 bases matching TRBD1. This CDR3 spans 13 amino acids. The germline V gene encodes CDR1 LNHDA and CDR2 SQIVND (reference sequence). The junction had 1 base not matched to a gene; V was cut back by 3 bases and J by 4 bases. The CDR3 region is CASSIQGAYGYTF. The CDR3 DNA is TGTGCCAGTAGTATCCAGGGGGCCTATGGCTACACCTTC.

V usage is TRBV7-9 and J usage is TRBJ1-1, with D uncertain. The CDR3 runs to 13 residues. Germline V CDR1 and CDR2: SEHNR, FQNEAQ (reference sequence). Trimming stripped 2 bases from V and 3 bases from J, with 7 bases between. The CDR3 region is CASSLLQYTEAFF. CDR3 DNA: TGTGCCAGCAGCTTATTACAGTACACTGAAGCTTTCTTT.

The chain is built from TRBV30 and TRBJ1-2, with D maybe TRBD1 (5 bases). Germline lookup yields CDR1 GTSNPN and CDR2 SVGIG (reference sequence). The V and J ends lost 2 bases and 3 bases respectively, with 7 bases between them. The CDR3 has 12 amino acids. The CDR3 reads CAWSTGHYGYTF. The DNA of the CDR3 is TGTGCCTGGAGTACAGGACACTATGGCTACACCTTC.

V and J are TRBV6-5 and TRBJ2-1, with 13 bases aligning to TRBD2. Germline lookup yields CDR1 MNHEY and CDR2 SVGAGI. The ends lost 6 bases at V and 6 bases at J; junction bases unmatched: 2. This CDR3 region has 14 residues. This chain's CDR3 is CASRRLAGGNEQFF. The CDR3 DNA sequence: TGTGCCAGCAGGCGACTAGCGGGGGGCAATGAGCAGTTCTTC.

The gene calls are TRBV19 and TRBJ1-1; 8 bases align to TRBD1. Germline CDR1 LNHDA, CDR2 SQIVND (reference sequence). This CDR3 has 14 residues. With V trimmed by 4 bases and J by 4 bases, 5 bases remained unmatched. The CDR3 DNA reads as TGTGCCAGTAGTAGGACAGGGAAAAGCACTGAAGCTTTCTTT. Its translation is CASSRTGKSTEAFF.

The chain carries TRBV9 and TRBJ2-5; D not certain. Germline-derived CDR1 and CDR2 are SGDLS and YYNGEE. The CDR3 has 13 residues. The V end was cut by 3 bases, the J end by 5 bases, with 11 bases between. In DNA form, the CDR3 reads TGTGCCAGCAGCGACATTTACATGGAGACCCAGTACTTC. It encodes CASSDIYMETQYF.

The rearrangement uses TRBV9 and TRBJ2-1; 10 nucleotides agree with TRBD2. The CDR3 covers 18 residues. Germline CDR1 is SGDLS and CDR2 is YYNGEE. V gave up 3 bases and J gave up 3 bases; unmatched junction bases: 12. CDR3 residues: CASSAPTLSGGIYNEQFF. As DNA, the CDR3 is TGTGCCAGCAGCGCCCCAACCCTTAGCGGGGGGATCTACAATGAGCAGTTCTTC.

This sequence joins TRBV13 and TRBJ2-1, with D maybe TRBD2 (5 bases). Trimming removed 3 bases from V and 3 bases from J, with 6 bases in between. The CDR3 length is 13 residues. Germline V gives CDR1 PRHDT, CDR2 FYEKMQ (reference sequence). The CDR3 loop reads CASSLGSYNEQFF. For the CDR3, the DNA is TGTGCCAGCAGCTTGGGGAGCTACAATGAGCAGTTCTTC.

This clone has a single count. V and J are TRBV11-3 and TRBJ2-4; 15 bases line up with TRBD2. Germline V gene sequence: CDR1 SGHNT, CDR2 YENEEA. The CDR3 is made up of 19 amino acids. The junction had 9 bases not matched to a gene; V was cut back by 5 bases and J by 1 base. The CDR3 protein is CASSPGTSGGSYAKNIQYF. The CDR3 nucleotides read TGTGCCAGCAGCCCCGGGACTAGCGGGGGGTCTTATGCCAAAAACATTCAGTACTTC.

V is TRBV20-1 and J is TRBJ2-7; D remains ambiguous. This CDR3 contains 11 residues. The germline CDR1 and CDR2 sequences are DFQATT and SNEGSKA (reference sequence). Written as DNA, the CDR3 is TGCAGCGTGGGCCAAAACTACGAGCAGTACTTC. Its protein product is CSVGQNYEQYF.

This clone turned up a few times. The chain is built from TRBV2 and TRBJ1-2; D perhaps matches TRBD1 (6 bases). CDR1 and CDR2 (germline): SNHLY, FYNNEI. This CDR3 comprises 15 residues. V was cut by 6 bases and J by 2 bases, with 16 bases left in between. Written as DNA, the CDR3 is TGTGCCAGCAGAGCCGGACAGTCGCGAAACTATGGCTACACCTTC. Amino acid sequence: CASRAGQSRNYGYTF.

This CDR3 is CASSQGRGYEQYF. Here the CDR3 DNA reads TGTGCCAGCAGCCAGGGGAGAGGGTACGAGCAGTACTTC. The chain employs TRBV3-1 (or the pseudogene TRBV3-2) and TRBJ2-7, with D possibly TRBD2 on 5 matching bases. V lost 3 bases and J 4 bases, leaving 10 bases between the germline ends. Per the germline V gene, CDR1 is LGHDT and CDR2 is YNNKEL (reference sequence). There are 13 residues in the CDR3.

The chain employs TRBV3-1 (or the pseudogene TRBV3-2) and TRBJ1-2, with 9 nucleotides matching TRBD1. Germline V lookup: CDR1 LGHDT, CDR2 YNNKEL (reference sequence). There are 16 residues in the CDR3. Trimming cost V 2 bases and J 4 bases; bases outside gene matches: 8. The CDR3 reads CASSQKPTGGSYGYTF. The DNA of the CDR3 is TGTGCCAGCAGCCAAAAGCCTACAGGGGGCTCCTATGGCTACACCTTC.

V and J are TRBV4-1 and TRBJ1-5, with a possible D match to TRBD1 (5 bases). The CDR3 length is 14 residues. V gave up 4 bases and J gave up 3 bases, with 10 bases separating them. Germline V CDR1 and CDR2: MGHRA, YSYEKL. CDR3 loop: CASSLDSINQPQHF. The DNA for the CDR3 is TGCGCCAGCAGCCTCGACAGCATCAATCAGCCCCAGCATTTT.

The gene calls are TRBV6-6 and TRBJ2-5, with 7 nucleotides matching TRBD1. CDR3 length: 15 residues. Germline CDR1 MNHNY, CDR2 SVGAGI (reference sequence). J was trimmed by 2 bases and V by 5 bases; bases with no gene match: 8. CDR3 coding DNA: TGTGCCAGCAGTAGAGCCGGGACAGAACAAGAGACCCAGTACTTC. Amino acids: CASSRAGTEQETQYF.

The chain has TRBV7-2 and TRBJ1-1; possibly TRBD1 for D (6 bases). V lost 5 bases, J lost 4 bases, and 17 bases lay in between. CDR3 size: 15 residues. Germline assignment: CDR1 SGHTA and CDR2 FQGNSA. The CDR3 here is CASSQGNRVGTEAFF. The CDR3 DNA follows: TGTGCCAGCAGCCAAGGGAACAGGGTCGGCACTGAAGCTTTCTTT.

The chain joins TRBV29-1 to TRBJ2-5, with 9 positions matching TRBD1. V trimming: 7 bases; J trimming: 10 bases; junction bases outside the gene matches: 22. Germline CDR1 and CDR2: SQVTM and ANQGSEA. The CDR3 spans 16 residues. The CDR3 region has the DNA TGCAGCGCCTCCCGGGGACTCCTTGCGACAGGGGGAGACCAGTACTTC. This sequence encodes CSASRGLLATGGDQYF.

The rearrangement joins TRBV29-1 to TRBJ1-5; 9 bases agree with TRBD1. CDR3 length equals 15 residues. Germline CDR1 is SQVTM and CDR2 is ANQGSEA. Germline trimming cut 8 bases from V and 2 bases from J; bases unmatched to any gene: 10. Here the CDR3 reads CSIQQGAGGNQPQHF. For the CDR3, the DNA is TGCAGCATACAACAGGGGGCGGGCGGCAATCAGCCCCAGCATTTT.

The CDR3 is CASSLVNSLNTEAFF. CDR3 nucleotides: TGTGCCAGCAGCTTAGTAAACAGTTTGAACACTGAAGCTTTCTTT. The chain is built from TRBV11-3 and TRBJ1-1; D remains ambiguous. Between the trimmed V and J ends, which lost 1 base and 0 bases, there was a span of 9 bases. Germline V gene data show CDR1 as SGHNT and CDR2 as YENEEA. The CDR3 covers 15 residues.

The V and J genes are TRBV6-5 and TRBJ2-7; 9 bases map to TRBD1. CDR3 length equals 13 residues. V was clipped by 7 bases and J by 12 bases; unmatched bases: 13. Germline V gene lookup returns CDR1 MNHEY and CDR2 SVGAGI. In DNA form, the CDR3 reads TGTGCCAGCAATCCCGGACAGGGGAAGGTCTGGTACTTC. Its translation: CASNPGQGKVWYF.

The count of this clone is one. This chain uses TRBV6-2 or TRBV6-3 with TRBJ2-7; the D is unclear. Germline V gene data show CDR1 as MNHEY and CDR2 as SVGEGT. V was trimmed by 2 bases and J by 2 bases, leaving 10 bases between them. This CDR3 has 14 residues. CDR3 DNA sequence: TGTGCCAGCAGTTACCCAACAATTACCTACGAGCAGTACTTC. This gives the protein CASSYPTITYEQYF.